This entry lists 26 T cell receptor beta chains sequenced from one sample in a study of blood T cell repertoires in COVID-19. Clones were read by immunoSEQ multiplex PCR, and TCRdb kept only the in-frame ones, dropping some. Here the sample spans about 300,000 clones, around 86% being singletons. The sample comprised PBMCs or T cells enriched from blood (not recorded which). The receptors here all came from a woman younger than 35 who had recovered from COVID-19.

This clone was counted once. The rearrangement links TRBV27 to TRBJ2-7; 7 nucleotides agree with TRBD1. Germline CDR1 is MNHEY and CDR2 is SMNVEV (reference sequence). This CDR3 is built from 14 residues. V was clipped by 2 bases and J by 4 bases; unmatched bases: 5. The CDR3 DNA sequence: TGTGCCAGCAGTTTAGGGACAGAGATATACGAGCAGTACTTC. Protein: CASSLGTEIYEQYF.

The chain employs TRBV5-4 and TRBJ2-7; D possibly corresponds to TRBD2 (5 bases). The CDR3 has 14 amino acids. Germline V gene sequence: CDR1 SGHNT, CDR2 YYREEE (reference sequence). V lost 0 bases and J 6 bases, leaving 13 bases between the germline ends. The CDR3 DNA reads TGTGCCAGCAGCTTGGATGGGAGCCGGCGCGAGCAGTACTTC. Encoded protein: CASSLDGSRREQYF.

In its sample, this clone was seen once. The genes are TRBV7-3 and TRBJ1-1, with 7 bases aligning to TRBD1. The CDR3 has 14 amino acids. Trimming at V came to 5 bases and at J to 4 bases, leaving 7 bases not matched to a gene. The germline gives CDR1 SGHTA, CDR2 FQGTGA. CDR3 in amino acids: CASSKTGWSTEAFF. As DNA, the CDR3 is TGTGCCAGCAGCAAGACAGGGTGGAGCACTGAAGCTTTCTTT.

As regards this clone: This CDR3 is also generated by other DNA sequences in the sample. The chain uses TRBV7-3 and TRBJ2-2; D is undetermined. The CDR3 spans 13 residues. Germline V lookup: CDR1 SGHTA, CDR2 FQGTGA. Trimming took off 5 bases at V and 1 base at J, with 5 bases between the two ends. The CDR3 coding sequence is TGTGCCAGCAGCCCCTTGAACACCGGGGAGCTGTTTTTT. This translates into CASSPLNTGELFF.

The chain uses TRBV9 and TRBJ2-5; maybe TRBD1 (5 bases). The V and J ends lost 0 bases and 4 bases respectively, with 7 bases between them. This CDR3 contains 13 residues. Germline values: CDR1 SGDLS, CDR2 YYNGEE. In DNA form, the CDR3 reads TGTGCCAGCAGCGTAGTGCAGGGAGAGACCCAGTACTTC. It encodes CASSVVQGETQYF.

The rearrangement joins TRBV7-2 to TRBJ2-3; possibly TRBD2 for D (7 bases). This CDR3 has 16 amino acids. Germline CDR1 and CDR2: SGHTA and FQGNSA. V lost 3 bases and J lost 3, with 16 bases in between. CDR3 protein: CASSFRAGAKTDTQYF. The CDR3 region has the DNA TGTGCCAGCAGCTTCAGGGCGGGGGCAAAAACAGATACGCAGTATTTT.

V usage is TRBV10-3 and J usage is TRBJ1-1; TRBD1 matches 9 bases. CDR1 is ENHRY, CDR2 SYGVKD, per germline. With 0 bases clipped from V and 6 bases from J, the junction kept 2 bases outside the gene matches. The CDR3 has 14 residues. In nucleotides, the CDR3 is TGTGCCATCAGTGAGTCACAGGGGGCGTCTGAAGCTTTCTTT. Translating it yields CAISESQGASEAFF.

This clone was detected only once. The chain links TRBV4-1 to TRBJ2-7; D remains ambiguous. Trimming cost V 4 bases and J 3 bases, with 13 bases left between them. CDR1 MGHRA and CDR2 YSYEKL come from the germline V gene. This CDR3 spans 14 amino acids. CDR3 in amino acids: CASSPESVYYEQYF. Here the CDR3 DNA reads TGCGCCAGCAGCCCGGAGTCTGTCTACTACGAGCAGTACTTC.

The V gene is TRBV15, the J gene TRBJ2-1, with D possibly being TRBD1 (8 bases). This CDR3 is 22 amino acids long. V was trimmed by 3 bases and J by 4 bases, leaving 34 bases between them. Germline V CDR1 and CDR2: LNHNV, YYDKDF (reference sequence). The CDR3 is CATSRGGGQANRWLKWYNEQFF. The CDR3 DNA reads as TGTGCCACCAGCAGGGGAGGGGGACAGGCCAATCGTTGGCTCAAATGGTACAATGAGCAGTTCTTC.

The rearrangement uses TRBV6-5 and TRBJ1-6; D is perhaps TRBD1 (5 bases). Trimming took 10 bases from V and 3 from J, leaving 16 bases between them. CDR1 MNHEY and CDR2 SVGAGI come from the germline V gene. CDR3 size: 15 residues. The CDR3 is CATNRQTFYNSPLHF. The CDR3 DNA reads as TGTGCCACTAACCGACAGACCTTCTATAATTCACCCCTCCACTTT.

The rearrangement joins TRBV7-9 to TRBJ2-2; 7 bases line up with TRBD2. V was clipped by 7 bases and J by 5 bases; unmatched bases: 10. CDR1 and CDR2 from the germline V gene are SEHNR and FQNEAQ (reference sequence). CDR3 size: 15 residues. The CDR3 here is CASNKRDYGTGELFF. The CDR3 DNA is TGTGCCAGCAACAAACGGGACTATGGGACCGGGGAGCTGTTTTTT.

The gene calls are TRBV12-3 or TRBV12-4 and TRBJ2-5; D unclear. V was trimmed by 3 bases and J by 5 bases, leaving 10 bases between them. This CDR3 is 13 amino acids long. The CDR3 region is CASSFENVETQYF. CDR3 nucleotides: TGTGCCAGCAGTTTTGAGAATGTGGAGACCCAGTACTTC.

This clone was found a few times. This chain uses TRBV6-6 with TRBJ2-3, with TRBD2 matching 10 bases. The germline gives CDR1 MNHNY, CDR2 SVGAGI (reference sequence). This CDR3 is built from 16 residues. The V and J ends lost 5 bases and 1 base, in that order; junction bases with no gene match: 6. In nucleotides, the CDR3 is TGTGCCAGCAGTCCCAGCGGGGGGGCTGGCACAGATACGCAGTATTTT. It is translated as CASSPSGGAGTDTQYF.

This clone turned up a few times. The J gene is TRBJ1-3, the V gene TRBV30; D is possibly TRBD1 (5 bases). This CDR3 region has 14 residues. Trimming removed 0 bases from V and 1 base from J, with 7 bases in between. The V gene's germline CDR1 is GTSNPN and CDR2 SVGIG (reference sequence). CDR3 residues: CAWSVSGSGNTIYF. Here the CDR3 DNA reads TGTGCCTGGAGTGTGTCAGGGTCTGGAAACACCATATATTTT.

The chain's CDR3 is CASSQGSAGGIQETQYF. The CDR3 nucleotides are TGCGCCAGCAGCCAAGGATCAGCGGGGGGTATCCAAGAGACCCAGTACTTC. The chain links TRBV4-1 to TRBJ2-5; 9 bases align to TRBD2. The V gene end was trimmed by 1 base and the J gene end by 1 base; junction bases not matched to a gene: 7. In germline, CDR1 is MGHRA, CDR2 YSYEKL. The CDR3 extends over 17 amino acids.

The chain uses TRBV18 and TRBJ2-3; maybe TRBD2 (6 bases). The CDR3 contains 17 residues. Germline lookup yields CDR1 KGHSH and CDR2 LQKENI. V was trimmed by 2 bases and J by 0 bases, leaving 15 bases between them. CDR3 protein: CASSPIPGLPSTDTQYF. The CDR3 DNA follows: TGTGCCAGCTCACCAATTCCGGGACTCCCTAGCACAGATACGCAGTATTTT.

Turning to this clone: Other DNA sequences of this sample code for an identical CDR3. This sequence joins TRBV12-3 or TRBV12-4 and TRBJ1-5, with D maybe TRBD1 (6 bases). The CDR3 length is 13 residues. V lost 6 bases, J lost 4 bases, and 10 bases lay in between. CDR3 nucleotide sequence: TGTGCCAGCAGAGGACAGCTTAATCAGCCCCAGCATTTT. Residues: CASRGQLNQPQHF.

This clone was seen only a few times. The V and J genes are TRBV10-3 and TRBJ2-3, with D uncertain. V lost 9 bases and J 0 bases, leaving 10 bases between the germline ends. Germline V gene data show CDR1 as ENHRY and CDR2 as SYGVKD. CDR3 length: 13 amino acids. The CDR3 coding sequence is TGTGCCATGGCTGCGGAAAGCACAGATACGCAGTATTTT. This sequence encodes CAMAAESTDTQYF.

The rearrangement uses TRBV30 and TRBJ1-2; 8 bases are a match to TRBD1. Germline CDR1 and CDR2: GTSNPN and SVGIG (reference sequence). This CDR3 is 14 amino acids long. V lost 0 bases and J lost 7; bases outside the gene matches: 7. The DNA of the CDR3 is TGTGCCTGGAGTGTAGGCCAGGGGGCTGGTGGCTACACCTTC. It translates to CAWSVGQGAGGYTF.

This chain joins TRBV30 and TRBJ1-1, with D possibly matching TRBD1 (5 bases). V was clipped by 1 base and J by 5 bases, with 11 bases between them. This CDR3 is built from 13 residues. Germline values: CDR1 GTSNPN, CDR2 SVGIG (reference sequence). The CDR3 DNA reads TGTGCCTGGAGTGCCAGGGTGTTGACTGAAGCTTTCTTT. It translates to CAWSARVLTEAFF.

J is TRBJ1-5 and V is TRBV27, with 7 positions matching TRBD1. V gave up 3 bases and J gave up 4 bases; unmatched junction bases: 6. The CDR3 is 15 residues long. Germline V gene data show CDR1 as MNHEY and CDR2 as SMNVEV (reference sequence). CDR3 DNA: TGTGCCAGCAGTTTGACAGGGTCCGGGAATCAGCCCCAGCATTTT. Residues: CASSLTGSGNQPQHF.

This clone appeared a single time. The chain recombines TRBV5-8 with TRBJ1-5, with no clear D. Trimming stripped 0 bases from V and 7 bases from J, with 11 bases between. The CDR3 runs 14 residues. Germline values: CDR1 SGHTS, CDR2 YDEGEE. CDR3 amino acids: CASSLEKAGQPQHF. As DNA, the CDR3 is TGTGCCAGCAGCTTGGAGAAAGCAGGACAGCCCCAGCATTTT.

The chain has TRBV7-3 and TRBJ1-6, with D hard to call. With 5 bases removed from V and 9 bases from J, the gap between germline ends came to 20 bases. CDR3 length equals 16 residues. Germline V gene lookup returns CDR1 SGHTA and CDR2 FQGTGA. The CDR3 coding sequence is TGTGCCAGCAGCCTTAATTCGGGAGGCTCGGGTTCACCCCTCCACTTT. Protein product: CASSLNSGGSGSPLHF. Supplemented by reference TRBV7-3 and TRBJ1-6, the full variable domain reads GAGVSQTPSNKVTEKGKYVELRCDPISGHTALYWYRQSLGQGPEFLIYFQGTGAADDSGLPNDRFFAVRPEGSVSTLKIQRTERGDSAVYLCASSLNSGGSGSPLHFGNGTRLTVT.

The V and J genes are TRBV28 and TRBJ1-2, with TRBD1 matching 7 bases. V lost 3 bases and J lost 2; bases outside the gene matches: 12. The CDR3 runs to 17 residues. Germline V CDR1 and CDR2: MDHEN, SYDVKM. CDR3 DNA: TGTGCCAGCAGTTTTTTATGGACAGGCCGTCAGAACTATGGCTACACCTTC. Its translation: CASSFLWTGRQNYGYTF.

This clone was picked up a small number of times. The chain carries TRBV29-1 and TRBJ1-4; tentative D call: TRBD1 (5 bases). This CDR3 has 13 amino acids. CDR1 and CDR2 (germline): SQVTM, ANQGSEA. Trimming pared 5 bases from V and 7 bases from J, leaving 14 bases between. CDR3 nucleotides: TGCAGCGTTCGGGGGGGTGATAGTGAAAAACTGTTTTTT. Its protein is CSVRGGDSEKLFF.

V and J are TRBV30 and TRBJ1-1; no definite D call. Germline values: CDR1 GTSNPN, CDR2 SVGIG (reference sequence). Deletions cut 1 base from V and 0 bases from J, with 6 bases between. The CDR3 has 13 residues. Here the CDR3 reads CAWSELMNTEAFF. CDR3 sequence (DNA): TGTGCCTGGAGTGAACTCATGAACACTGAAGCTTTCTTT.